The clone carrying this TCR beta chain showed up just a few times. The antigen remains unidentified. Between the trimmed V and J ends, which lost 6 bases and 3 bases, there was a span of 17 bases. The CDR3 has 15 amino acids. Per the germline V gene, CDR1 is MNHEY and CDR2 is SVGAGI. Naive, central memory, regulatory and stem cell-like memory cells within the CD4+ compartment were sorted using CD45RO/CCR7/CD25/CD127/CD95/CD27. The data were obtained in a study of beta chain features in type 1 diabetes. The study's findings and limits: Shortening of TCRB CDR3s, moderate but significant, appeared in all four CD4+ subsets of Type 1 diabetes patients. Over-representation of high TCR-expressing cells was a possible consequence of cDNA sequencing. Lower insertion and higher deletion counts appeared at VDJ junctions in type 1 diabetes patients.

Expressed TCRB transcripts got sequenced, as all isolated RNA was reverse transcribed. Generated by immunoSEQ multiplex PCR, the TCRdb table keeps only in-frame clones and is missing some. The top ten hold 0.019% of the sample, which has approximately 340,000 clones, more than 12% seen once. The sequence was collected from a woman aged 18-29 years in good health. The sequenced sample was naive CD4+ T cells from blood. This rearrangement joins TRBV6-5 to TRBJ2-5; D possibly corresponds to TRBD2 (5 bases). The CDR3 loop is CASRITRVGKETQYF. CDR3 coding DNA: TGTGCCAGCAGAATCACTAGGGTCGGAAAAGAGACCCAGTACTTC.